Below, 21 T cell receptor beta chains from the same sample are listed, as sequenced in a study of blood T cell repertoires in COVID-19. Clones were sequenced by immunoSEQ multiplex PCR, and TCRdb holds only the in-frame ones, with some missing. Here the sample spans 350,000 to 550,000 clones, roughly 90% being singletons. Sequenced input: peripheral blood. The receptors derive from a woman younger than 45 with acute or convalescent COVID-19.

The chain carries TRBV29-1 and TRBJ2-3, with 11 bases that match TRBD1. Per the germline V gene, CDR1 is SQVTM and CDR2 is ANQGSEA. V lost 7 bases, J lost 4 bases, and 10 bases stayed unmatched. There are 15 residues in the CDR3. CDR3: CSGDPGQGDPDTQYF. CDR3 coding DNA: TGCAGCGGAGATCCGGGACAGGGGGACCCAGATACGCAGTATTTT.

This rearrangement joins TRBV13 to TRBJ2-5, with 8 bases lining up with TRBD1. Trimming at V came to 5 bases and at J to 5 bases, leaving 1 base not matched to a gene. Germline CDR1 and CDR2: PRHDT and FYEKMQ (reference sequence). This CDR3 region has 12 residues. This CDR3 reads CASSRDRETQYF. The CDR3 bases are TGTGCCAGCAGCCGGGACAGGGAGACCCAGTACTTC.

The chain has TRBV5-4 and TRBJ1-1, with D tentatively TRBD1 (5 bases). V was cut by 4 bases and J by 0 bases, with 10 bases left in between. Germline CDR1 is SGHNT and CDR2 is YYREEE (reference sequence). The CDR3 spans 14 residues. CDR3 amino acids: CASSGPGMNTEAFF. CDR3 bases: TGTGCCAGCAGCGGGCCAGGGATGAACACTGAAGCTTTCTTT.

The chain carries TRBV7-9 and TRBJ2-1; no definite D call. The CDR3 spans 11 residues. V lost 2 bases, J lost 13 bases, and 9 bases lay in between. CDR1 SEHNR and CDR2 FQNEAQ come from the germline V gene (reference sequence). CDR3: CASSLSAGQFF. The CDR3 DNA reads TGTGCCAGCAGCTTATCGGCAGGTCAGTTCTTC.

V gene TRBV14 combines with J gene TRBJ1-3; no firm D call. Looked up from germline, CDR1 is SGHDN and CDR2 is FVKESK. V lost 0 bases and J 8 bases, leaving 5 bases between the germline ends. The CDR3 contains 12 residues. The CDR3, as DNA: TGTGCCAGCAGCCAAGATCTGTACACCATATATTTT. It codes for CASSQDLYTIYF.

The V and J genes are TRBV28 and TRBJ2-5; D is ambiguous. Germline loops: CDR1 MDHEN, CDR2 SYDVKM. The CDR3 is 13 amino acids. V dropped 4 bases and J dropped 3 bases, with 9 bases sitting between them. For the CDR3, the DNA is TGTGCCAGCAGTTGGGCCGATAAAGAGACCCAGTACTTC. It specifies CASSWADKETQYF.

The chain combines TRBV5-1 with TRBJ2-7; no clear D. With 0 bases removed from V and 5 bases from J, the gap between germline ends came to 6 bases. CDR1 is SGHRS and CDR2 is YFSETQ in the germline V gene. The CDR3 is 12 amino acids. The CDR3 DNA is TGCGCCAGCAGCTTGGATCTTCACGAGCAGTACTTC. Its protein is CASSLDLHEQYF.

The gene calls are TRBV25-1 and TRBJ2-3; 7 nucleotides agree with TRBD2. Looked up from germline, CDR1 is MGHDK and CDR2 is SYGVNS. This CDR3 contains 14 residues. Losses at the gene ends were 6 bases for V and 2 bases for J; bases not matched to a gene: 5. CDR3 nucleotide sequence: TGTGCCAGCAGAGGAGCGGGATACACAGATACGCAGTATTTT. Translated: CASRGAGYTDTQYF.

The chain employs TRBV3-1 (or the pseudogene TRBV3-2) and TRBJ2-2, with no clear D. V was clipped by 3 bases and J by 7 bases, with 18 bases between them. CDR3 size: 16 residues. Germline loops: CDR1 LGHDT, CDR2 YNNKEL (reference sequence). CDR3 amino acids: CASSHTEQSIRGELFF. DNA of the CDR3: TGTGCCAGCAGCCACACCGAACAGTCAATCCGCGGGGAGCTGTTTTTT.

The rearrangement links TRBV5-5 to TRBJ1-1; TRBD1 matches at 7 bases. CDR1 SGHKS and CDR2 YYEKEE come from the germline V gene (reference sequence). This CDR3 spans 15 amino acids. Germline trimming cut 4 bases from V and 3 bases from J; bases unmatched to any gene: 9. The CDR3 DNA sequence: TGTGCCAGCAGCCAATCAGGACAGGCGTACACTGAAGCTTTCTTT. Its translation: CASSQSGQAYTEAFF.

Note on this clone: The same CDR3 is also encoded by other DNA sequences in this sample. The gene calls are TRBV21-1 and TRBJ1-5; the table names TRBD1, a call not compared with the DNA. TRBV21-1 is shown as a pseudogene. There are 16 residues in the CDR3. This CDR3 is CASSPPNRGRGQPQHF. DNA for the CDR3: TGTGCCAGCAGTCCCCCAAACAGGGGGCGAGGTCAGCCCCAGCATTTT.

The chain recombines TRBV28 with TRBJ2-2; D uncertain. Trimming pared 7 bases from V and 4 bases from J, leaving 13 bases between. CDR1 and CDR2 from the germline V gene are MDHEN and SYDVKM. This CDR3 is built from 14 residues. The CDR3 sequence is CASNPGSGTGELFF. CDR3 in DNA: TGTGCCAGCAACCCCGGGTCGGGCACCGGGGAGCTGTTTTTT.

This chain joins TRBV6-6 and TRBJ2-7; D ambiguous. This CDR3 has 11 residues. Per germline, CDR1 MNHNY and CDR2 SVGAGI (reference sequence). V lost 2 bases, J lost 5 bases, and 4 bases lay in between. The CDR3 bases are TGTGCCAGCAGTTACAGCGACGAGCAGTACTTC. Its protein is CASSYSDEQYF.

This chain links TRBV6-1 with TRBJ1-3, with a possible D match to TRBD1 (5 bases). CDR1 MNHNS and CDR2 SASEGT come from the germline V gene. Trimming stripped 3 bases from V and 2 bases from J, with 17 bases between. CDR3 length equals 17 residues. CDR3 protein: CASSDLWSGGTGNTIYF. CDR3 DNA sequence: TGTGCCAGCAGTGATCTGTGGTCCGGGGGGACTGGAAACACCATATATTTT.

The V gene is TRBV6-2 or TRBV6-3, the J gene TRBJ1-1; D uncertain. Trimming removed 6 bases at V and 8 bases at J, with 13 bases between. CDR3 size: 12 residues. Per the germline V gene, CDR1 is MNHEY and CDR2 is SVGEGT. This CDR3 is CASSPIRTEAFF. The CDR3 nucleotides are TGTGCCAGCAGCCCGATCAGAACCGAAGCTTTCTTT.

The V call is TRBV9, the J call TRBJ2-5; D might be TRBD1 (6 bases). Germline-derived CDR1 and CDR2 are SGDLS and YYNGEE. CDR3 length: 14 residues. Trimming cost V 3 bases and J 1 base, with 10 bases left between them. The CDR3 protein is CASSGRDIQETQYF. CDR3 DNA sequence: TGTGCCAGCAGCGGAAGGGACATCCAAGAGACCCAGTACTTC.

The V gene is TRBV27, the J gene TRBJ2-5, with 7 bases identical to TRBD2. The CDR3 consists of 15 residues. The V and J ends lost 5 bases and 4 bases, in that order; junction bases with no gene match: 10. Germline V gene data show CDR1 as MNHEY and CDR2 as SMNVEV (reference sequence). CDR3 coding DNA: TGTGCCAGCAGTCTAGGAGCGGGGTGGGGAGAGACCCAGTACTTC. This gives the protein CASSLGAGWGETQYF.

The chain is built from TRBV2 and TRBJ2-3; maybe TRBD2 (5 bases). Germline V lookup: CDR1 SNHLY, CDR2 FYNNEI. The CDR3 is 13 residues long. Trimming left V 8 bases short and J 1 base short, with 10 bases between. In DNA form, the CDR3 reads TGTGCCAGCGCGGGTCAGGGCACAGATACGCAGTATTTT. As protein: CASAGQGTDTQYF.

The chain carries TRBV30 and TRBJ1-6; D may be TRBD1 (6 bases). Looked up from germline, CDR1 is GTSNPN and CDR2 is SVGIG (reference sequence). Trimming removed 2 bases from V and 8 bases from J, with 13 bases in between. The CDR3 loop spans 14 amino acids. The CDR3 coding sequence is TGTGCCTGGAGTAAGGGGGTACGGGATTCACCCCTCCACTTT. Residues: CAWSKGVRDSPLHF.

V and J are TRBV11-2 and TRBJ1-6, with a possible D match to TRBD1 (5 bases). This CDR3 is 15 amino acids long. In germline, CDR1 is SGHAT, CDR2 FQNNGV. Deletions cut 4 bases from V and 6 bases from J, with 13 bases between. In DNA, the CDR3 is TGTGCCAGCAGCTCCCAACAGGCTTTTAATTCACCCCTCCACTTT. Amino acids: CASSSQQAFNSPLHF. Looking up the rest from reference TRBV11-2 and TRBJ1-6 gives the full variable domain: EAGVAQSPRYKIIEKRQSVAFWCNPISGHATLYWYQQILGQGPKLLIQFQNNGVVDDSQLPKDRFSAERLKGVDSTLKIQPAKLEDSAVYLCASSSQQAFNSPLHFGNGTRLTVT.

The rearrangement links TRBV6-5 to TRBJ2-1; D unclear. Germline V gene sequence: CDR1 MNHEY, CDR2 SVGAGI. The CDR3 consists of 13 residues. The V gene lost 6 bases and the J gene lost 2 bases, with 8 bases spanning the gap. The CDR3 here is CASRQIPYNEQFF. CDR3 nucleotide sequence: TGTGCCAGCAGACAGATTCCCTACAATGAGCAGTTCTTC.